Below, 25 T cell receptor beta chains from the same sample are listed, as sequenced in a study of Ad26.COV2.S vaccination and SARS-CoV-2 variants. Treatment defined: roughly 20 received Ad26.COV2.S at low or high dose, single or two shots; five or six received placebo; per-sample allocation not given. Vaccine and placebo recipients were sampled on day 63 after the first injection. Clones were read by immunoSEQ multiplex PCR, and TCRdb kept only the in-frame ones, dropping some. The table lists roughly 700,000 clones, about 89% of them singletons. This specimen consisted of peripheral blood, obtained in a trial of Ad26.COV2.S vaccine versus placebo. These receptors came from a person between 18 and 60 years old who received the Ad26.COV2.S COVID-19 vaccine or a placebo.

This clone occurred once. The CDR3: CAISSDRFETDTQYF. The CDR3 nucleotides are TGTGCCATCAGTTCGGACAGGTTTGAGACAGATACGCAGTATTTT. The rearrangement uses TRBV10-3 and TRBJ2-3, with TRBD1 matching 7 bases. V lost 5 bases to trimming and J lost 3 bases; unmatched junction nucleotides: 8. CDR1 ENHRY and CDR2 SYGVKD come from the germline V gene. This CDR3 comprises 15 residues.

The chain joins TRBV30 to TRBJ1-1, with 7 nucleotides matching TRBD1. The CDR3 length is 14 residues. Germline CDR1 reads GTSNPN; CDR2 reads SVGIG (reference sequence). With 3 bases clipped from V and 2 bases from J, the junction kept 6 bases outside the gene matches. The CDR3 DNA follows: TGTGCCTGGAGCCTCAGGGGGGGAAACACTGAAGCTTTCTTT. It encodes CAWSLRGGNTEAFF. Based on the CDR3 plus reference TRBV30 and TRBJ1-1, the full variable domain is SQTIHQWPATLVQPVGSPLSLECTVEGTSNPNLYWYRQAAGRGLQLLFYSVGIGQISSEVPQNLSASRPQDRQFILSSKKLLLSDSGFYLCAWSLRGGNTEAFFGQGTRLTVV.

CDR3 sequence reads: CASSLAGTSRYNEQFF. The CDR3 coding sequence is TGTGCCAGCAGCTTAGCCGGGACTAGCCGCTACAATGAGCAGTTCTTC. The V call is TRBV13, the J call TRBJ2-1; TRBD2 matches at 9 bases. Per the germline V gene, CDR1 is PRHDT and CDR2 is FYEKMQ (reference sequence). There are 16 residues in the CDR3. The trim removed 1 base at V and 3 bases at J, leaving 4 bases unmatched. The whole variable domain, remainder taken from reference TRBV13 and TRBJ2-1, is AAGVIQSPRHLIKEKRETATLKCYPIPRHDTVYWYQQGPGQDPQFLISFYEKMQSDKGSIPDRFSAQQFSDYHSELNMSSLELGDSALYFCASSLAGTSRYNEQFFGPGTRLTVL.

The CDR3 region is CASSVEGGPYNEQFF. CDR3 nucleotide sequence: TGTGCCAGCAGCGTAGAGGGGGGCCCCTACAATGAGCAGTTCTTC. This chain links TRBV9 with TRBJ2-1; D may correspond to TRBD1 or TRBD2 (6 bases each). V was cut by 0 bases and J by 2 bases, with 9 bases left in between. Germline CDR1 SGDLS, CDR2 YYNGEE. CDR3 length: 15 amino acids.

V gene TRBV18 combines with J gene TRBJ1-2; weak D call: TRBD1 (5 bases). Trimming stripped 4 bases from V and 6 bases from J, with 15 bases between. Germline lookup yields CDR1 KGHSH and CDR2 LQKENI. This CDR3 has 14 amino acids. CDR3: CASSQAQGGDGYTF. The CDR3 DNA sequence: TGTGCCAGCTCACAGGCCCAGGGAGGGGATGGCTACACCTTC.

The chain joins TRBV3-1 (or the pseudogene TRBV3-2) to TRBJ2-2; D is unclear. CDR1 and CDR2 from the germline V gene are LGHDT and YNNKEL (reference sequence). CDR3 length equals 14 residues. The ends were cut back, 1 base at V and 4 bases at J, with 7 bases in the middle. CDR3 residues: CASSQGPVTGELFF. The CDR3 DNA is TGTGCCAGCAGCCAAGGGCCGGTCACCGGGGAGCTGTTTTTT.

The chain recombines TRBV20-1 with TRBJ2-2, with 9 bases matching TRBD1. Looked up from germline, CDR1 is DFQATT and CDR2 is SNEGSKA (reference sequence). Unmatched junction bases numbered 6, after V lost 3 bases and J lost 7 bases. This CDR3 is built from 14 residues. CDR3 sequence: CSASSQGAVGELFF. CDR3 in DNA: TGCAGTGCTAGTTCACAGGGGGCGGTCGGGGAGCTGTTTTTT.

This chain links TRBV30 with TRBJ2-4, with D possibly being TRBD1 (6 bases). The CDR3 runs 17 residues. Trimming pared 2 bases from V and 0 bases from J, leaving 17 bases between. Germline V gives CDR1 GTSNPN, CDR2 SVGIG (reference sequence). CDR3 in amino acids: CAWSRPGHYLAKNIQYF. CDR3 DNA sequence: TGTGCCTGGAGTAGACCGGGACACTACCTAGCCAAAAACATTCAGTACTTC.

The chain couples TRBV19 to TRBJ2-1, with D hard to call. Per the germline V gene, CDR1 is LNHDA and CDR2 is SQIVND (reference sequence). The CDR3 spans 11 residues. V was shortened by 4 bases and J by 12 bases, with 10 bases between the two germline ends. CDR3 nucleotide sequence: TGTGCCAGTAGTACCCAGACTGCGCAGTTCTTC. Protein product: CASSTQTAQFF.

This chain joins TRBV30 and TRBJ1-3; D unclear. This CDR3 is built from 13 residues. CDR1 and CDR2 (germline): GTSNPN, SVGIG (reference sequence). Trimming took 5 bases from V and 0 from J, leaving 8 bases between them. CDR3 residues: CAWGGHSGNTIYF. CDR3 nucleotides: TGTGCCTGGGGAGGCCACTCTGGAAACACCATATATTTT.

The chain has TRBV10-3 and TRBJ1-5; D is possibly TRBD1 (6 bases). CDR3 size: 16 residues. In germline, CDR1 is ENHRY, CDR2 SYGVKD. Trimming stripped 4 bases from V and 0 bases from J, with 13 bases between. CDR3 coding DNA: TGTGCCATCAGTGGGGAGGACAGTTTTAGCAATCAGCCCCAGCATTTT. Amino acid sequence: CAISGEDSFSNQPQHF.

The chain is built from TRBV7-8 and TRBJ2-1, with TRBD1 matching over 8 bases. Germline V gene lookup returns CDR1 SGHVS and CDR2 FQNEAQ. The CDR3 is made up of 19 amino acids. The V and J ends lost 5 bases and 4 bases, in that order; junction bases with no gene match: 19. CDR3 coding DNA: TGTGCCAGCAGCCTGGGGGGCAGGGGGCCAAATTTAAAATACAATGAGCAGTTCTTC. Translating it yields CASSLGGRGPNLKYNEQFF.

V is TRBV30 and J is TRBJ1-5, with TRBD1 as a possible D gene (5 bases). Germline CDR1 is GTSNPN and CDR2 is SVGIG (reference sequence). The CDR3 loop spans 13 amino acids. V shed 2 bases and J shed 6 bases, with 11 bases lying between them. The DNA for the CDR3 is TGTGCCTGGAGTATGGACAACATTCAGCCCCAGCATTTT. Translation: CAWSMDNIQPQHF.

This chain links TRBV19 with TRBJ2-5, with no clear D. This CDR3 has 11 residues. Deletions cut 4 bases from V and 4 bases from J, with 4 bases between. CDR1 is LNHDA, CDR2 SQIVND, per germline (reference sequence). The CDR3 DNA reads as TGTGCCAGTAGTAAGTTAGAGACCCAGTACTTC. It encodes CASSKLETQYF. The whole variable domain, remainder taken from reference TRBV19 and TRBJ2-5, is DGGITQSPKYLFRKEGQNVTLSCEQNLNHDAMYWYRQDPGQGLRLIYYSQIVNDFQKGDIAEGYSVSREKKESFPLTVTSAQKNPTAFYLCASSKLETQYFGPGTRLLVL.

The chain combines TRBV7-9 with TRBJ2-7, with D perhaps matching TRBD2 (6 bases). Trimming removed 4 bases from V and 6 bases from J, with 13 bases in between. CDR3 length: 13 residues. The germline V gene encodes CDR1 SEHNR and CDR2 FQNEAQ (reference sequence). In nucleotides, the CDR3 is TGTGCCAGCAGCTCCGGGGGTATCTCCGAGCAGTACTTC. Translating it yields CASSSGGISEQYF.

The rearrangement uses TRBV9 and TRBJ1-4, with D possibly being TRBD1 (5 bases). The CDR3 totals 15 residues. The ends were cut back, 0 bases at V and 8 bases at J, with 14 bases in the middle. CDR1 and CDR2 from the germline V gene are SGDLS and YYNGEE. The CDR3 DNA is TGTGCCAGCAGCGTAGAGGGGAGTGGACCCGAAAAACTGTTTTTT. Translation gives CASSVEGSGPEKLFF.

V is TRBV7-6 and J is TRBJ2-2; TRBD1 agrees at 10 bases. This CDR3 comprises 15 residues. After removal of 1 base from V and 7 bases from J, the junction contained 3 bases not matched to a gene. Germline CDR1 and CDR2: SGHVS and FNYEAQ. The CDR3 loop is CASSLGQGASGELFF. CDR3 nucleotides: TGTGCCAGCAGCTTAGGACAGGGGGCTAGCGGGGAGCTGTTTTTT.

The chain employs TRBV3-1 (or the pseudogene TRBV3-2) and TRBJ1-2; D ambiguous. V was trimmed by 2 bases and J by 10 bases, leaving 14 bases between them. CDR3 length equals 13 residues. Germline assignment: CDR1 LGHDT and CDR2 YNNKEL (reference sequence). The CDR3, as DNA: TGTGCCAGCAGCCAACATACAGTTTTTGCCTACACCTTC. Encoded protein: CASSQHTVFAYTF.

The chain couples TRBV6-5 to TRBJ2-7; 8 positions agree with TRBD2. Germline CDR1 and CDR2: MNHEY and SVGAGI. The ends lost 2 bases at V and 5 bases at J; junction bases unmatched: 5. This CDR3 contains 14 residues. The CDR3 sequence: CASSYLGGVNEQYF. CDR3 coding DNA: TGTGCCAGCAGTTACCTCGGGGGGGTAAACGAGCAGTACTTC.

The chain combines TRBV7-9 with TRBJ1-1; 9 bases align to TRBD1. In germline, CDR1 is SEHNR, CDR2 FQNEAQ (reference sequence). The CDR3 covers 17 residues. The V and J ends lost 6 bases and 9 bases, in that order; junction bases with no gene match: 20. Here the CDR3 reads CASSQSPGQYRGLKAFF. The CDR3 DNA reads TGTGCCAGCAGTCAATCTCCGGGCCAGTACAGGGGGCTTAAAGCTTTCTTT.

This rearrangement joins TRBV7-8 to TRBJ2-1; 14 positions agree with TRBD2. The V gene's germline CDR1 is SGHVS and CDR2 FQNEAQ. Trimming removed 5 bases from V and 10 bases from J; junction bases left unmatched: 7. There are 15 residues in the CDR3. The CDR3 region has the DNA TGTGCCAGCAGCCTAAGACTAGCGGGAGGGGGAGAGCAGTTCTTC. Its translation: CASSLRLAGGGEQFF.

This clone was observed a few times. At the DNA level, this CDR3 is encoded by other sequences in the same sample as well. The V gene is TRBV5-5, the J gene TRBJ2-7; tentatively, D is TRBD1 (5 bases). The CDR3 has 12 amino acids. The germline V gene has CDR1 SGHKS and CDR2 YYEKEE (reference sequence). Trimming removed 3 bases at V and 7 bases at J, with 11 bases between. The chain's CDR3 is CASSSQGREQYF. The DNA for the CDR3 is TGTGCCAGCAGCTCCCAGGGTAGGGAGCAGTACTTC.

About this clone itself: Different DNA sequences within this sample yield the same CDR3. This sequence joins TRBV30 and TRBJ1-4; 11 nucleotides match TRBD1. V was pared by 3 bases and J by 10 bases, with 4 bases of the junction left unmatched. The CDR3 runs 13 residues. The germline CDR1 and CDR2 sequences are GTSNPN and SVGIG (reference sequence). The CDR3 coding sequence is TGTGCCTGGAGGGGACAGGGGGTTGGAAAACTGTTTTTT. Translated: CAWRGQGVGKLFF.

The CDR3 region is CAISENREGQPQHF. The CDR3 DNA is TGTGCCATCAGTGAGAACAGGGAAGGACAGCCCCAGCATTTT. The chain recombines TRBV10-3 with TRBJ1-5, with D perhaps TRBD1 (6 bases). Germline CDR1 reads ENHRY; CDR2 reads SYGVKD. The CDR3 sequence is 14 residues long. The V end was cut by 2 bases, the J end by 7 bases, with 12 bases between.

For the CDR3, the DNA is TGTGCCAGCAGCGTAGCCGACAGATACACAGATACGCAGTATTTT. This sequence encodes CASSVADRYTDTQYF. This chain uses TRBV9 with TRBJ2-3; D is perhaps TRBD1 (5 bases). V dropped 0 bases and J dropped 2 bases, with 10 bases sitting between them. From germline, CDR1 is SGDLS and CDR2 YYNGEE. The CDR3 covers 15 residues. Looking up the rest from reference TRBV9 and TRBJ2-3 gives the full variable domain: DSGVTQTPKHLITATGQRVTLRCSPRSGDLSVYWYQQSLDQGLQFLIQYYNGEERAKGNILERFSAQQFPDLHSELNLSSLELGDSALYFCASSVADRYTDTQYFGPGTRLTVL.